What follows are 21 T cell receptor beta chains derived from one specimen sequenced in a study of CD8 T cells in ankylosing spondylitis. Study-wide results and limits: It appeared that ankylosing spondylitis blood was characterized by a TCR beta motif of several highly homologous variants.

Their antigens are not known. One entry per CDR3 protein, called by TCRdb with MiXCR from the 5' RACE reads. The table includes about 510,000 distinct CDR3 sequences, about 5.7% detected once. The sample consisted of blood, either unsorted or a sorted T cell fraction (not recorded which). The receptors originated from a male donor with ankylosing spondylitis.

V gene TRBV14 combines with J gene TRBJ2-5; D remains ambiguous. The germline V gene encodes CDR1 SGHDN and CDR2 FVKESK. The ends were cut back, 0 bases at V and 0 bases at J, with 8 bases in the middle. The CDR3 is 15 residues long. CDR3: CASSQDRVDQETQYF. The CDR3 region has the DNA TGTGCCAGCAGCCAAGATCGCGTAGACCAAGAGACCCAGTACTTC.

This clonotype was picked up many times. The rearrangement uses TRBV4-3 and TRBJ2-5; perhaps TRBD1 as D (6 bases). This CDR3 has 17 residues. Germline CDR1 is LGHNA and CDR2 is YSLEER. The V gene lost 0 bases and the J gene lost 3 bases, with 17 bases spanning the gap. The DNA of the CDR3 is TGCGCCAGCAGCCAAGATCGGAGATCAGGGGCGGAAGAGACCCAGTACTTC. This codes for CASSQDRRSGAEETQYF.

This clonotype was detected many times. The chain employs TRBV7-2 and TRBJ2-7; 12 positions agree with TRBD2. Unmatched junction bases numbered 10, after V lost 4 bases and J lost 6 bases. This CDR3 spans 16 amino acids. Germline lookup yields CDR1 SGHTA and CDR2 FQGNSA. The CDR3 sequence: CASSSRLLAGGREQYF. In nucleotides, the CDR3 is TGTGCCAGCAGCTCCCGCCTACTAGCGGGGGGACGCGAGCAGTACTTC.

The sample holds many counts of this clonotype. The CDR3 DNA is TGTGCCACCAGTGATGGGCCTGAAGGGGAAGCTTTCTTT. Amino acid sequence: CATSDGPEGEAFF. The rearrangement links TRBV24-1 to TRBJ1-1, with D hard to call. The CDR3 is 13 amino acids. V lost 3 bases and J lost 8, with 12 bases in between. The V gene's germline CDR1 is KGHDR and CDR2 SFDVKD.

The sample holds many counts of this clonotype. The rearrangement joins TRBV5-1 to TRBJ2-2, with 8 bases identical to TRBD2. J gave up 1 base and V 5 bases, and 7 bases lay outside the gene matches. The CDR3 covers 16 residues. Germline lookup yields CDR1 SGHRS and CDR2 YFSETQ. In DNA, the CDR3 is TGCGCCAGCAGTCCCATAGCGGGGCGGAACACCGGGGAGCTGTTTTTT. This codes for CASSPIAGRNTGELFF. Using reference TRBV5-1 and TRBJ2-2 for the parts outside the CDR3, the full variable domain is KAGVTQTPRYLIKTRGQQVTLSCSPISGHRSVSWYQQTPGQGLQFLFEYFSETQRNKGNFPGRFSGRQFSNSRSEMNVSTLELGDSALYLCASSPIAGRNTGELFFGEGSRLTVL.

This clonotype was observed many times. V gene TRBV7-9 combines with J gene TRBJ2-1; 10 nucleotides match TRBD1. Germline V gene sequence: CDR1 SEHNR, CDR2 FQNEAQ (reference sequence). This CDR3 contains 14 residues. V dropped 5 bases and J dropped 6; count of bases not matched to a gene: 4. CDR3 DNA sequence: TGTGCCAGCAGCCTCAGGGACAGGGGCAATGAGCAGTTCTTC. Translating gives CASSLRDRGNEQFF. Filled out from reference TRBV7-9 and TRBJ2-1, the complete variable domain reads DTGVSQNPRHKITKRGQNVTFRCDPISEHNRLYWYRQTLGQGPEFLTYFQNEAQLEKSRLLSDRFSAERPKGSFSTLEIQRTEQGDSAMYLCASSLRDRGNEQFFGPGTRLTVL.

This clonotype was counted at least ten times. The chain joins TRBV4-3 to TRBJ2-7; D possibly corresponds to TRBD2 (5 bases). CDR3 length: 15 residues. The V and J ends lost 1 base and 3 bases respectively, with 13 bases between them. Looked up from germline, CDR1 is LGHNA and CDR2 is YSLEER. The CDR3 nucleotides are TGCGCCAGCAGCCAAGGCAAGGGAGCATTCTACGAGCAGTACTTC. Its translation: CASSQGKGAFYEQYF.

In this sample, this clonotype turned up a few times. V is TRBV27 and J is TRBJ2-7; the D gene could be TRBD1 or TRBD2 (5 bases each). With 7 bases removed from V and 0 bases from J, the gap between germline ends came to 13 bases. CDR3 length: 14 amino acids. The germline gives CDR1 MNHEY, CDR2 SMNVEV (reference sequence). Here the CDR3 reads CASIGTRSSYEQYF. For the CDR3, the DNA is TGTGCCAGCATTGGGACGAGGAGCTCCTACGAGCAGTACTTC.

The chain is built from TRBV18 and TRBJ2-1; 7 bases match TRBD1. Germline CDR1 KGHSH, CDR2 LQKENI. The V gene end was trimmed by 3 bases and the J gene end by 8 bases; junction bases not matched to a gene: 7. The CDR3 extends over 14 amino acids. CDR3 sequence: CASSPPDRNHEQFF. In DNA form, the CDR3 reads TGTGCCAGCTCACCCCCGGACAGGAACCATGAGCAGTTCTTC.

This clonotype was detected ten times or more. This chain uses TRBV5-1 with TRBJ2-3, with a weak D call TRBD2 (6 bases). The V end lost 4 bases, the J end lost 0 bases, and 12 bases lay between the germline ends. Germline CDR1 reads SGHRS; CDR2 reads YFSETQ. The CDR3 length is 15 residues. The CDR3 nucleotides are TGCGCCAGCAGCGGGGGGTACTCCAGCACAGATACGCAGTATTTT. Translated: CASSGGYSSTDTQYF.

This clonotype was counted at least ten times. The J gene is TRBJ1-5, the V gene TRBV12-3 or TRBV12-4, with unresolved D. Deletions cut 5 bases from V and 2 bases from J, with 7 bases between. The CDR3 spans 13 residues. The CDR3 sequence: CASSQFRNQPQHF. Here the CDR3 DNA reads TGTGCCAGCAGTCAGTTTCGCAATCAGCCCCAGCATTTT.

At least ten counts were recorded for this clonotype. The chain combines TRBV18 with TRBJ1-3; D gene ambiguous. CDR1 and CDR2 from the germline V gene are KGHSH and LQKENI. V was shortened by 2 bases and J by 0 bases, with 17 bases between the two germline ends. The CDR3 is 18 residues long. This CDR3 reads CASSPSQPDGYSGNTIYF. Written as DNA, the CDR3 is TGTGCCAGCTCACCATCGCAACCGGACGGATACTCTGGAAACACCATATATTTT.

This clonotype was counted between two and nine times. This rearrangement joins TRBV6-1 to TRBJ1-6; D is possibly TRBD1 (5 bases). The CDR3 loop spans 14 amino acids. Germline-derived CDR1 and CDR2 are MNHNS and SASEGT. The ends were cut back, 2 bases at V and 10 bases at J, with 12 bases in the middle. CDR3 protein: CASSEQGVSSPLHF. The DNA for the CDR3 is TGTGCCAGCAGTGAACAGGGAGTAAGCTCACCCCTCCACTTT.

The table lists this clonotype with many counts. CDR3 sequence reads: CASSSASGYNEQFF. The CDR3 bases are TGCGCCAGCAGCTCGGCTAGCGGGTATAATGAGCAGTTCTTC. The V gene is TRBV5-1, the J gene TRBJ2-1; TRBD2 agrees at 8 bases. There are 14 residues in the CDR3. Trimming took 3 bases from V and 7 from J; bases not matched to a gene: 6. Germline CDR1 is SGHRS and CDR2 is YFSETQ. The full variable domain, its missing parts supplied by reference TRBV5-1 and TRBJ2-1, is KAGVTQTPRYLIKTRGQQVTLSCSPISGHRSVSWYQQTPGQGLQFLFEYFSETQRNKGNFPGRFSGRQFSNSRSEMNVSTLELGDSALYLCASSSASGYNEQFFGPGTRLTVL.

V and J are TRBV6-2 or TRBV6-3 and TRBJ2-1, with 8 bases that match TRBD2. The CDR3 has 16 amino acids. The germline V gene encodes CDR1 MNHEY and CDR2 SVGEGT. The ends lost 5 bases at V and 7 bases at J; junction bases unmatched: 13. CDR3 sequence: CASSRWQILAENEQFF. CDR3 in DNA: TGTGCCAGCAGTAGGTGGCAAATACTAGCGGAAAATGAGCAGTTCTTC.

This clonotype was seen more than once but under ten times. The rearrangement joins TRBV4-3 to TRBJ2-6; D assignment may be TRBD1 or TRBD2 (6 bases each). V lost 5 bases to trimming and J lost 4 bases, with 15 bases between them. Germline V gene lookup returns CDR1 LGHNA and CDR2 YSLEER. The CDR3 is 16 amino acids. CDR3 in DNA: TGCGCCAGCAGCTTCGAAGGGGGGAAAGGGGCCAACGTCCTGACTTTC. Translated: CASSFEGGKGANVLTF.

This clonotype was seen ten or more times. The J gene is TRBJ2-2, the V gene TRBV7-8; D unclear. Germline V gene data show CDR1 as SGHVS and CDR2 as FQNEAQ. The CDR3 is 15 residues long. V was clipped by 2 bases and J by 1 base, with 8 bases between them. CDR3 DNA: TGTGCCAGCAGCTTAAGTCTTCGGAACACCGGGGAGCTGTTTTTT. This gives the protein CASSLSLRNTGELFF.

At least ten counts were recorded for this clonotype. The chain has TRBV20-1 and TRBJ2-2; 12 nucleotides line up with TRBD2. This CDR3 is built from 16 residues. Germline V CDR1 and CDR2: DFQATT, SNEGSKA (reference sequence). Trimming cost V 5 bases and J 4 bases; bases outside gene matches: 8. The CDR3 DNA reads TGCAGTGCTCGATCGACTAGCGGGGGAGGCACCGGGGAGCTGTTTTTT. Its protein is CSARSTSGGGTGELFF.

Of note for this clonotype: Here the CDR3 omits its conserved ending phenylalanine or tryptophan, so a read error is the likely source. The chain recombines TRBV6-5 with TRBJ2-7; a weak D match, TRBD2 (5 bases). This CDR3 comprises 14 residues. Germline CDR1 MNHEY, CDR2 SVGAGI. Trimming cost V 0 bases and J 3 bases, with 9 bases left between them. CDR3: CASSYSRGGYEQYL. The DNA of the CDR3 is TGTGCCAGCAGTTACTCGAGAGGAGGCTACGAGCAGTACCTC.

This clonotype has ten or more counts. The CDR3 is CSARAGGEETQYF. Here the CDR3 DNA reads TGCAGTGCTAGAGCGGGGGGGGAAGAGACCCAGTACTTC. This sequence joins TRBV20-1 and TRBJ2-5, with TRBD2 matching 8 bases. The length of the CDR3 is 13 residues. V trimming: 1 base; J trimming: 3 bases; junction bases outside the gene matches: 1. From germline, CDR1 is DFQATT and CDR2 SNEGSKA (reference sequence).

The CDR3 nucleotides read TGTGCCAGCAGCTACCAGGACAGGGAAGCTTTCTTT. It translates to CASSYQDREAFF. The rearrangement uses TRBV3-1 and TRBJ1-1; TRBD1 aligns across 7 bases. Germline-derived CDR1 and CDR2 are LGHDT and YNNKEL (reference sequence). CDR3 length: 12 amino acids. After removal of 5 bases from V and 8 bases from J, the junction contained 5 bases not matched to a gene.